These 9 T cell receptor beta chains were sequenced from one sample in a study of technical replicates of blood from a few donors. The data were produced by immunoSEQ multiplex PCR, yet TCRdb's version contains in-frame clones alone and is incomplete. The data hold around 62,000 clones, with roughly 98% observed a single time. Sequences were obtained from T cells isolated from PBMCs. These receptors originate from a human donor in good health.

This clone appeared once. J is TRBJ1-1 and V is TRBV28; the D gene is possibly TRBD1 (5 bases). The CDR3 covers 15 residues. Deletions cut 4 bases from V and 0 bases from J, with 12 bases between. Germline lookup yields CDR1 MDHEN and CDR2 SYDVKM. The CDR3 is CASSWGGTLNTEAFF. The CDR3 DNA reads TGTGCCAGCAGTTGGGGGGGGACCTTGAACACTGAAGCTTTCTTT.

This clone occurred once. This chain uses TRBV7-8 with TRBJ2-1; a weak D match, TRBD2 (6 bases). The CDR3 is 15 residues long. From germline, CDR1 is SGHVS and CDR2 FQNEAQ. The ends were cut back, 1 base at V and 1 base at J, with 8 bases in the middle. In DNA form, the CDR3 reads TGTGCCAGCAGCTTAGTGGCGGGGTCCTACAATGAGCAGTTCTTC. Translated: CASSLVAGSYNEQFF.

The chain has TRBV28 and TRBJ1-2; tentatively, D is TRBD1 (5 bases). The CDR3 runs 14 residues. V was trimmed by 4 bases and J by 1 base, leaving 10 bases between them. Germline CDR1 MDHEN, CDR2 SYDVKM. This chain's CDR3 is CASSSAGRNYGYTF. CDR3 DNA: TGTGCCAGCAGTTCCGCAGGGCGTAACTATGGCTACACCTTC.

This chain uses TRBV29-1 with TRBJ1-5, with a tentative D call TRBD1 (6 bases). The CDR3 has 14 residues. Trimming removed 4 bases at V and 0 bases at J, with 10 bases between. In germline, CDR1 is SQVTM, CDR2 ANQGSEA. Here the CDR3 DNA reads TGCAGCGTTGTGTGGGGGCATAGCAATCAGCCCCAGCATTTT. The encoded protein is CSVVWGHSNQPQHF.

The chain links TRBV19 to TRBJ1-2; perhaps TRBD1 as D (6 bases). The length of the CDR3 is 14 residues. Trimming pared 7 bases from V and 6 bases from J, leaving 18 bases between. From germline, CDR1 is LNHDA and CDR2 SQIVND (reference sequence). The CDR3, as DNA: TGTGCCAGTACCCAAGTACAGGGAGGGGATGGCTACACCTTC. Protein: CASTQVQGGDGYTF.

The chain carries TRBV5-1 and TRBJ2-1; 7 bases match TRBD1. Germline values: CDR1 SGHRS, CDR2 YFSETQ. This CDR3 is built from 14 residues. With V trimmed by 5 bases and J by 6 bases, 8 bases remained unmatched. CDR3 residues: CASRRQGWVNEQFF. CDR3 in DNA: TGCGCCAGCAGGCGACAGGGTTGGGTCAATGAGCAGTTCTTC.

CDR3 protein: CASCPAGVYNEQFF. The CDR3 DNA sequence: TGTGCCAGCTGCCCAGCGGGGGTTTACAATGAGCAGTTCTTC. This chain uses TRBV28 with TRBJ2-1, with 8 bases lining up with TRBD2. There are 14 residues in the CDR3. Germline V gene sequence: CDR1 MDHEN, CDR2 SYDVKM. V lost 8 bases and J lost 4; bases outside the gene matches: 7.

The chain is built from TRBV19 and TRBJ1-1, with unresolved D. Trimming cost V 4 bases and J 6 bases, with 9 bases left between them. From germline, CDR1 is LNHDA and CDR2 SQIVND (reference sequence). The CDR3 spans 12 residues. CDR3 in amino acids: CASSSLRAEAFF. CDR3 DNA: TGTGCCAGTAGTAGCCTCCGCGCTGAAGCTTTCTTT.

The chain employs TRBV6-6 and TRBJ2-1; perhaps TRBD2 as D (6 bases). The CDR3 runs to 15 residues. The ends were cut back, 8 bases at V and 5 bases at J, with 19 bases in the middle. Germline V CDR1 and CDR2: MNHNY, SVGAGI (reference sequence). Here the CDR3 DNA reads TGTGCCAGCGCCCTCATGAGCGGGTACGACAATGAGCAGTTCTTC. It yields the protein CASALMSGYDNEQFF.